Shown below are 27 T cell receptor beta chains from a single sample sequenced in a study of shared clonotypes between healthy human individuals. Clones were read by immunoSEQ multiplex PCR, and TCRdb kept only the in-frame ones, dropping some. The data show over a million clones, with around 78% seen just once and 0.55% to 0.7% held by the top ten. Sequenced sample: memory CD4+ T cells from PBMCs. Specified subset: CD45RA-negative fraction. Receptors originate from a man younger than 35 in good health. Some clones in this sample may be carry-over from other donors' samples.

The genes are TRBV27 and TRBJ2-6; D is possibly TRBD1 (6 bases). Germline CDR1 reads MNHEY; CDR2 reads SMNVEV (reference sequence). Trimming removed 0 bases from V and 2 bases from J, with 17 bases in between. The length of the CDR3 is 19 residues. In DNA, the CDR3 is TGTGCCAGCAGTTTATCAGGATGGTTGAGGGGGACTGGGGCCAACGTCCTGACTTTC. Translating gives CASSLSGWLRGTGANVLTF. The entire variable domain, with the rest obtained from reference TRBV27 and TRBJ2-6, is as follows: EAQVTQNPRYLITVTGKKLTVTCSQNMNHEYMSWYRQDPGLGLRQIYYSMNVEVTDKGDVPEGYKVSRKEKRNFPLILESPSPNQTSLYFCASSLSGWLRGTGANVLTFGAGSRLTVL.

This clone was found once. The chain recombines TRBV7-2 with TRBJ2-1; D uncertain. Per the germline V gene, CDR1 is SGHTA and CDR2 is FQGNSA. The CDR3 has 17 residues. V shed 2 bases and J shed 0 bases, with 14 bases lying between them. The CDR3 is CASSLPERGSSYNEQFF. In DNA, the CDR3 is TGTGCCAGCAGCTTACCTGAACGAGGTAGCTCCTACAATGAGCAGTTCTTC.

This clone was picked up one time. Possible read error: a much larger clone is one base away. V is TRBV4-2 and J is TRBJ1-1; D is ambiguous. The CDR3 contains 15 residues. V lost 2 bases and J 8 bases, leaving 18 bases between the germline ends. The germline CDR1 and CDR2 sequences are LGHNA and YNFKEQ. CDR3 in amino acids: CASSQIAGAMGEAFF. The CDR3 DNA reads TGTGCCAGCAGCCAAATAGCAGGAGCTATGGGAGAAGCTTTCTTT.

The chain has TRBV5-4 and TRBJ1-2; 9 bases are shared with TRBD1. The germline gives CDR1 SGHNT, CDR2 YYREEE (reference sequence). Trimming at V came to 1 base and at J to 8 bases, leaving 12 bases not matched to a gene. The CDR3 length is 16 residues. CDR3 nucleotide sequence: TGTGCCAGCAGCTTGTATGAAAAAACAGGGGGCAGGGGCTACACCTTC. This translates into CASSLYEKTGGRGYTF.

V gene TRBV12-5 combines with J gene TRBJ1-1; D possibly corresponds to TRBD1 (6 bases). V was pared by 6 bases and J by 1 base, with 12 bases between. The length of the CDR3 is 14 residues. Germline lookup yields CDR1 LGHNT and CDR2 FRNRAP. The CDR3 coding sequence is TGTGCTAGTGGCCACGGACAGTGGAACACTGAAGCTTTCTTT. This codes for CASGHGQWNTEAFF.

Details on this clone: Other DNA sequences from this sample encode an identical CDR3 as well. This rearrangement joins TRBV5-1 to TRBJ1-2; 7 nucleotides agree with TRBD1. This CDR3 comprises 13 residues. CDR1 is SGHRS, CDR2 YFSETQ, per germline. V was clipped by 3 bases and J by 3 bases; unmatched bases: 2. The CDR3 region is CASSSGQDYGYTF. DNA of the CDR3: TGCGCCAGCAGCTCTGGACAGGACTATGGCTACACCTTC.

About this clone itself: A much bigger clone sits one base away, suggesting this may be a read error. This CDR3 is also generated by other DNA sequences in the sample. CDR3 nucleotides: TGCGCCAGCAGCTTGGGAGGATACAATGAGCAGTTCTTC. Protein product: CASSLGGYNEQFF. This chain connects TRBV5-1 to TRBJ2-1, with D unresolved. Trimming removed 0 bases at V and 4 bases at J, with 5 bases between. The CDR3 is made up of 13 amino acids. The germline gives CDR1 SGHRS, CDR2 YFSETQ.

Only a few counts were recorded for this clone. The same CDR3 can be traced to other DNA sequences in this sample. The chain recombines TRBV7-9 with TRBJ2-7; the match to TRBD2 covers 7 bases. This CDR3 is built from 13 residues. The V gene's germline CDR1 is SEHNR and CDR2 FQNEAQ (reference sequence). V lost 3 bases, J lost 3 bases, and 2 bases stayed unmatched. The CDR3 DNA reads TGTGCCAGCAGCTTCGGCGGGAGCTACGAGCAGTACTTC. Amino acid sequence: CASSFGGSYEQYF.

Turning to this clone: The sample has other DNA sequences that encode this CDR3 too. This chain uses TRBV11-2 with TRBJ1-2, with D unclear. Between the trimmed V and J ends, which lost 5 bases and 4 bases, there was a span of 8 bases. Germline-derived CDR1 and CDR2 are SGHAT and FQNNGV. The CDR3 consists of 12 residues. The CDR3 is CASSPEGYGYTF. The CDR3 coding sequence is TGTGCCAGCAGCCCCGAGGGCTATGGCTACACCTTC.

The rearrangement joins TRBV27 to TRBJ1-1; D gene ambiguous. V was cut by 10 bases and J by 0 bases, with 21 bases left in between. The length of the CDR3 is 16 residues. Per germline, CDR1 MNHEY and CDR2 SMNVEV (reference sequence). CDR3 sequence reads: CATKPGQAYMNTEAFF. The CDR3 nucleotides read TGTGCCACCAAACCGGGCCAGGCGTATATGAACACTGAAGCTTTCTTT.

The chain carries TRBV6-6 and TRBJ2-2; 8 bases are a match to TRBD1. V was pared by 4 bases and J by 8 bases, with 9 bases of the junction left unmatched. CDR1 and CDR2 from the germline V gene are MNHNY and SVGAGI (reference sequence). CDR3 length: 15 amino acids. The CDR3 spells CASSLPPGGPGELFF. CDR3 DNA: TGTGCCAGCAGTTTACCCCCAGGGGGCCCTGGGGAGCTGTTTTTT.

The chain couples TRBV7-3 to TRBJ1-1; D is possibly TRBD1 (5 bases). Germline V CDR1 and CDR2: SGHTA, FQGTGA. This CDR3 contains 13 residues. The V and J ends lost 5 bases and 1 base respectively, with 8 bases between them. The CDR3 sequence is CASSKQENTEAFF. The CDR3 nucleotides are TGTGCCAGCAGCAAACAGGAGAACACTGAAGCTTTCTTT.

The V and J genes are TRBV5-1 and TRBJ1-5; unclear D gene. The V gene's germline CDR1 is SGHRS and CDR2 YFSETQ. V lost 0 bases and J 3 bases, leaving 7 bases between the germline ends. This CDR3 is built from 14 residues. The CDR3 bases are TGCGCCAGCAGCTTGGGTCAGTTCAATCAGCCCCAGCATTTT. Translated, it gives CASSLGQFNQPQHF.

This clone was observed at least ten times. The CDR3 here is CASNFLGEPYGYTF. In DNA form, the CDR3 reads TGTGCCAGCAATTTCCTCGGGGAACCCTATGGCTACACCTTC. The rearrangement uses TRBV2 and TRBJ1-2, with D unclear. The CDR3 runs to 14 residues. With 7 bases removed from V and 4 bases from J, the gap between germline ends came to 16 bases. CDR1 and CDR2 from the germline V gene are SNHLY and FYNNEI.

The chain employs TRBV25-1 and TRBJ1-4; D not certain. The CDR3 extends over 14 amino acids. V was trimmed by 3 bases and J by 8 bases, leaving 13 bases between them. In germline, CDR1 is MGHDK, CDR2 SYGVNS. CDR3 sequence (DNA): TGTGCCAGCAGTGATTCTGTCGCGGGGGAAAAACTGTTTTTT. Its translation is CASSDSVAGEKLFF.

J is TRBJ2-2 and V is TRBV4-1; TRBD1 aligns across 9 bases. From germline, CDR1 is MGHRA and CDR2 YSYEKL. The CDR3 sequence is 18 residues long. Trimming cost V 3 bases and J 1 base; bases outside gene matches: 9. CDR3 protein: CASSQVTLGQGNTGELFF. CDR3 coding DNA: TGCGCCAGCAGCCAGGTGACCCTGGGACAGGGGAACACCGGGGAGCTGTTTTTT.

The chain combines TRBV29-1 with TRBJ2-3; 11 nucleotides align to TRBD2. V was pared by 5 bases and J by 4 bases, with 2 bases of the junction left unmatched. The germline V gene encodes CDR1 SQVTM and CDR2 ANQGSEA. The CDR3 consists of 13 residues. CDR3 sequence: CSVIAGGPDTQYF. The CDR3 DNA is TGCAGCGTTATAGCGGGAGGGCCAGATACGCAGTATTTT.

The rearrangement links TRBV19 to TRBJ1-1; maybe TRBD1 (6 bases). Germline CDR1 LNHDA, CDR2 SQIVND (reference sequence). This CDR3 has 11 amino acids. V was clipped by 7 bases and J by 7 bases, with 10 bases between them. CDR3 sequence (DNA): TGTGCCAGTATCCGGGGGCTTGAAGCTTTCTTT. It specifies CASIRGLEAFF.

V gene TRBV5-1 combines with J gene TRBJ2-7; 11 bases are a match to TRBD2. The CDR3 totals 15 residues. J gave up 6 bases and V 1 base, and 6 bases lay outside the gene matches. Germline CDR1 reads SGHRS; CDR2 reads YFSETQ. CDR3 protein: CASSLTSGSLSEQYF. The CDR3 DNA follows: TGCGCCAGCAGCTTGACTAGCGGGAGCCTCAGCGAGCAGTACTTC.

For this clone: A far larger clone differs by one base, so this is likely a read error. The chain carries TRBV7-8 and TRBJ1-4; 9 positions agree with TRBD1. The CDR3 is made up of 14 amino acids. Germline V gene lookup returns CDR1 SGHVS and CDR2 FQNEAQ. V was clipped by 4 bases and J by 5 bases; unmatched bases: 2. The CDR3 DNA follows: TGTGCCAGCAGCTCGGGACAGGGAAATGAAAAACTGTTTTTT. It is translated as CASSSGQGNEKLFF.

J is TRBJ2-5 and V is TRBV30; D gene ambiguous. The end of the DNA is better explained by TRBJ2-7, so the J call may be wrong. The germline V gene encodes CDR1 GTSNPN and CDR2 SVGIG (reference sequence). CDR3 size: 14 residues. The CDR3 DNA is TGTGCCTATCGACCCGGCAGGCCCCCTTACGAGCAGTACTTC. Encoded protein: CAYRPGRPPYEQYF.

This clone was detected many times. The V call is TRBV10-1, the J call TRBJ2-5, with a tentative D call TRBD1 (7 bases). Per germline, CDR1 WNHNN and CDR2 SYGVQD (reference sequence). V dropped 4 bases and J dropped 5 bases, with 8 bases sitting between them. The CDR3 sequence is 12 residues long. The CDR3 DNA reads TGCGCCAGCAGTGCAGGGGGGGAGACCCAGTACTTC. Its protein is CASSAGGETQYF.

The genes are TRBV6-5 and TRBJ2-7, with D maybe TRBD1 (6 bases). The CDR3 runs to 15 residues. In germline, CDR1 is MNHEY, CDR2 SVGAGI. V was cut by 6 bases and J by 3 bases, with 18 bases left in between. The CDR3 nucleotides are TGTGCCAGCAGATTAGATGGGGCAGGGGTCTACGAGCAGTACTTC. Encoded protein: CASRLDGAGVYEQYF.

The V call is TRBV29-1, the J call TRBJ1-5; D call uncertain. Germline V CDR1 and CDR2: SQVTM, ANQGSEA. With 0 bases removed from V and 11 bases from J, the gap between germline ends came to 8 bases. The CDR3 consists of 11 residues. CDR3 bases: TGCAGCGTTGAAGAGGGTACAGCCCAGCATTTT. Amino acid sequence: CSVEEGTAQHF. The variable domain in full, completed from reference TRBV29-1 and TRBJ1-5, reads SAVISQKPSRDICQRGTSLTIQCQVDSQVTMMFWYRQQPGQSLTLIATANQGSEATYESGFVIDKFPISRPNLTFSTLTVSNMSPEDSSIYLCSVEEGTAQHFGDGTRLSIL.

This chain links TRBV6-5 with TRBJ2-7; a possible D gene is TRBD1 (7 bases). Germline V gene sequence: CDR1 MNHEY, CDR2 SVGAGI. The CDR3 extends over 15 amino acids. Trimming shortened V by 6 bases and J by 3 bases, and 18 bases separated the two germline ends. CDR3 DNA sequence: TGTGCCAGCAGCTTCGGAGGGGGCAATCGCTACGAGCAGTACTTC. It is translated as CASSFGGGNRYEQYF.

The chain combines TRBV5-8 with TRBJ1-2; tentative D call: TRBD1 (5 bases). The germline V gene has CDR1 SGHTS and CDR2 YDEGEE. V lost 3 bases, J lost 8 bases, and 17 bases lay in between. The CDR3 runs to 14 residues. The CDR3 is CASSSNGRRAGYTF. Here the CDR3 DNA reads TGTGCCAGCAGCTCAAATGGGCGCAGGGCCGGCTACACCTTC.

The chain couples TRBV7-2 to TRBJ2-3; tentative D call: TRBD2 (5 bases). V lost 1 base, J lost 1 base, and 12 bases lay in between. From germline, CDR1 is SGHTA and CDR2 FQGNSA. CDR3 length: 16 amino acids. The chain's CDR3 is CASSLGHEGGTDTQYF. CDR3 coding DNA: TGTGCCAGCAGCTTAGGTCATGAGGGCGGCACAGATACGCAGTATTTT.